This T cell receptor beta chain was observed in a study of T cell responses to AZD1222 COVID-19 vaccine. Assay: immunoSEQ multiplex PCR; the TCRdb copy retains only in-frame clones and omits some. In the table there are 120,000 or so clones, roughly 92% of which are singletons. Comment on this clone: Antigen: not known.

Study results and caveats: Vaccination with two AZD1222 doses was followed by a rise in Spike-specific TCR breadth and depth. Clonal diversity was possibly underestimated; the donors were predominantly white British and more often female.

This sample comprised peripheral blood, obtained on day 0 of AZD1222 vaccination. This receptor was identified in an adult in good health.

CDR3 bases: TGTGCCAGCACCCGGTCGAAGTCGGAGACCCAGTACTTC. Translating gives CASTRSKSETQYF. V usage is TRBV6-5 and J usage is TRBJ2-5; D is unclear. Deletions cut 7 bases from V and 5 bases from J, with 14 bases between. The CDR3 totals 13 residues. Per germline, CDR1 MNHEY and CDR2 SVGAGI.